A selection of T cell receptor beta chains follows, all from one sample in a study of blood T cells in healthy people across ages. One entry per CDR3 protein results from TCRdb running MiXCR on the 5' RACE reads. Of hundreds of thousands of distinct CDR3 sequences listed, roughly 25% are singletons. These same records also appear under a second study, on T cells of mothers and their children.

The source material was blood. The source of these receptors is a boy between 10 and 17 years old in good health. CDR3s include the opening cysteine and the closing phenylalanine or tryptophan. A D gene is named only where the DNA matches it firmly. Not all rows give a size; the values are once, few, many and, for expanded clones, a class.

clone_size d_call j_call v_call cdr3_nt cdr3_aa
few TRBD1 TRBJ2-7 TRBV10-3 TGTGCCATCAGTGAGCCGAGGGACAGCTTCTACGAGCAGTACTTC CAISEPRDSFYEQYF
few NA TRBJ1-2 TRBV4-1 TGCGCCAGCAGCCAACTAGTCGGACTCGGGACGGCCTATGGCTACACCTTC CASSQLVGLGTAYGYTF
NA NA TRBJ2-3 TRBV29-1 TGCAGCGGATACAGGGCGCCTTTCACAGATACGCAGTATTTT CSGYRAPFTDTQYF
many TRBD1 TRBJ1-1 TRBV29-1 TGCAGCGCCTACTCAGGGGGCACTGAAGCTTTCTTT CSAYSGGTEAFF
NA NA TRBJ2-7 TRBV3-1 TGTGCCAGCAGCCAAGATCACAGCCGCTCTCAGTACTTC CASSQDHSRSQYF
few TRBD2 TRBJ2-1 TRBV20-1 TGCAGTGCCCTGACTTATGGAGCGGGAGCCACCAATGAGCAGTTCTTC CSALTYGAGATNEQFF
few NA TRBJ2-5 TRBV7-2 TGTGCCAGCAGCTTAGGCTCCGGTGGGGGCAAGACCCAGTACTTC CASSLGSGGGKTQYF
NA TRBD2 TRBJ2-5 TRBV29-1 TGCAGCGTTGAACGGGGACTAGACGAGACCCAGTACTTC CSVERGLDETQYF
NA NA TRBJ1-1 TRBV29-1 TGCAGCGTTAAGGGTTTTGGATCCGGTTGGACTGAAGCTTTCTTT CSVKGFGSGWTEAFF
NA NA TRBJ2-1 TRBV27 TGTGCCAGCAGTCCCGGGATCGCCTACAATGAGCAGTTCTTC CASSPGIAYNEQFF
NA TRBD2 TRBJ2-5 TRBV11-2 TGTGCCAGCAGCTTATCGGGACTAGCGGCCCAAGAGACCCAGTACTTC CASSLSGLAAQETQYF
NA NA TRBJ2-1 TRBV5-6 TGTGCCAGCAGCTTCTCCCTCGAAGTCCATGAGCAGTTCTTC CASSFSLEVHEQFF
NA TRBD2 TRBJ2-5 TRBV3-1 TGTGCCAGCAGCCAATATTCTCGCGGGGGGCCGAGGGAGACCCAGTACTTC CASSQYSRGGPRETQYF
NA TRBD2 TRBJ2-1 TRBV29-1 TGCAGCGTTGAGGGGGGGGATGAGAATGAGCAGTTCTTC CSVEGGDENEQFF
few TRBD1 TRBJ2-4 TRBV29-1 TGCAGCGTCCGTGGACAGGGCCTCCACATTCAGTACTTC CSVRGQGLHIQYF
NA NA TRBJ2-1 TRBV7-8 TGTGCCAGCAGCCCTTACCCTAGGTACAATGAGCAGTTCTTC CASSPYPRYNEQFF
NA NA TRBJ1-2 TRBV7-2 TGTGCCAGCAGCCAGCCTGTTCGGTACTATGGCTACACCTTC CASSQPVRYYGYTF
NA NA TRBJ2-5 TRBV7-9 TGTGCCAGCAGCCCAACCCGGAACAACGGGGAGACCCAGTACTTC CASSPTRNNGETQYF
many NA TRBJ2-2 TRBV15 TGTGCCACCAGCAGAGGACAGATGCACAACACCGGGGAGCTGTTTTTT CATSRGQMHNTGELFF
NA NA TRBJ2-7 TRBV29-1 TGCAGCGTTGTTGCAGAGAACTACGAGCAGTACTTC CSVVAENYEQYF
few NA TRBJ2-3 TRBV6-5 TGTGCCAGCAGCCCCCATCCCCCAGATACGCAGTATTTT CASSPHPPDTQYF
few TRBD2 TRBJ2-7 TRBV20-1 TGCAGTGCCTCTAGCGGGAGGGATCTCTACGAGCAGTACTTC CSASSGRDLYEQYF
NA NA TRBJ1-6 TRBV6-2/TRBV6-3 TGTGCCAGCCAGATCCCGGGAGTACCCCTCCACTTT CASQIPGVPLHF
NA TRBD2 TRBJ2-5 TRBV4-2 TGTGCCAGCAGCCAAGATCTAGCGGGAGGGCTGGAGACCCAGTACTTC CASSQDLAGGLETQYF
NA TRBD2 TRBJ2-3 TRBV11-2 TGTGCCAGCAGCTTAAAGCGGGAGGGAACTTTCGGCACAGATACGCAGTATTTT CASSLKREGTFGTDTQYF
NA TRBD1 TRBJ1-2 TRBV6-2/TRBV6-3 TGTGCCAGCAGTCGACAGGGGGCTGATGGCTACACCTTC CASSRQGADGYTF
NA NA TRBJ2-3 TRBV24-1 TGTGCCACCAGTGACCGAAACCTGGCAGATACGCAGTATTTT CATSDRNLADTQYF
few NA TRBJ2-1 TRBV29-1 TGCAGCGTCACCGGACCCCGGGTTTACAATGAGCAGTTCTTC CSVTGPRVYNEQFF
few NA TRBJ2-1 TRBV20-1 TGCAGTGGGGGTCCTGACATTGGGCAGTTCTTC CSGGPDIGQFF
few NA TRBJ1-4 TRBV7-9 TGTGCCAGCAGCCCTGGGAGAACCTCAACTAATGAAAAACTGTTTTTT CASSPGRTSTNEKLFF
NA TRBD2 TRBJ2-5 TRBV24-1 TGTGCCACCAGTGATGGGGGACTAGCTGGAGAGACCCAGTACTTC CATSDGGLAGETQYF
NA NA TRBJ1-5 TRBV27 TGTGCCAGCAGTCCAGGGGAGGCAGGGAATCAGCCCCAGCATTTT CASSPGEAGNQPQHF
NA TRBD1 TRBJ2-3 TRBV7-2 TGTGCCAGCAGTCCCGGGACAGGGGAGACAGATACGCAGTATTTT CASSPGTGETDTQYF
NA NA TRBJ2-6 TRBV28 TGTGCCAGCAGTTTATTGGGATTTTCGGACTCTGGGGCCAACGTCCTGACTTTC CASSLLGFSDSGANVLTF
NA NA TRBJ2-3 TRBV7-8 TGTGCCAGCAGCTTAATCCTCGGCTTAACAGATACGCAGTATTTT CASSLILGLTDTQYF
few NA TRBJ1-4 TRBV12-5 TGTGCTAGTGGTCTGGACAGTACTAATGAAAAACTGTTTTTT CASGLDSTNEKLFF
few TRBD1 TRBJ1-1 TRBV6-5 TGTGCCAGCGGACAGGAGTTGAACACTGAAGCTTTCTTT CASGQELNTEAFF
NA TRBD1 TRBJ2-7 TRBV10-3 TGTGCCATCAGCGAGAGGGACAGGTCCTACGAGCAGTACTTC CAISERDRSYEQYF
few NA TRBJ2-5 TRBV4-3 TGCGCCAGCAGCCAAGTGGGGGGACAAGAGACCCAGTACTTC CASSQVGGQETQYF
few NA TRBJ2-5 TRBV6-2/TRBV6-3 TGTGCCAGCAGTTCCGCGACAGGCGGGAAAAAAGAGACCCAGTACTTC CASSSATGGKKETQYF